The sample holds one count of the clone carrying this T cell receptor (beta chain). Its antigen is not identified. The record originates from a study of CD8+CD57+ T cells in acquired aplastic anemia. Study-wide background: DNA from sorted CD4+ and CD8+ cells averaged roughly 3.4 ug. Broader study findings: Both patients and controls carried the same twenty-nine CD8+ CDR3 sequences.

Previously, flow cytometry had revealed CD8+CD57+ cell expansion in the patients chosen for sequencing. In all patients, the disease was severe acquired aplastic anemia. Prior therapy had not been administered to any patient at the time of blood sampling. The CDR3 has 15 amino acids. Germline V gene data show CDR1 as DFQATT and CDR2 as SNEGSKA (reference sequence). The V gene lost 3 bases and the J gene lost 6 bases, with 19 bases spanning the gap. For CDR3 and TCR beta VDJ profiling, genomic DNA was the template used. TCRdb re-called the reads with MiXCR, one entry per CDR3 protein. The repertoire holds 120,000 or so distinct CDR3 sequences, with nearly 40% as singletons.

The rearrangement joins TRBV20-1 to TRBJ2-3, with D tentatively TRBD2 (7 bases). The receptor's source is a human donor with aplastic anemia. Sequenced: sorted CD4+, CD8+, or CD8+CD57+ T cells (not recorded which) from PBMCs. The DNA for the CDR3 is TGCAGTGCTAGTCTTGGGGGGGGCCCCACGGATACGCAGTATTTT. This sequence encodes CSASLGGGPTDTQYF.